One sample yielded the 32 T cell receptor beta chains listed below, sequenced in a study of T cells in Graves' hyperthyroidism and ophthalmopathy. TCR beta CDR3 sequences were amplified from RNA transcripts. When the TCR CDR3 underwent first-round RT-PCR, the HTBI primer set was used. From the multiplex PCR reads, TCRdb called clonotypes with MiXCR, one entry per CDR3 protein. The sample includes about 280,000 distinct CDR3 sequences, less than 30% seen only once; the top ten take around 30%. The specimen was blood. All receptors come from a man in his forties or fifties with Graves' hyperthyroidism that later progressed to Graves' ophthalmopathy.

This clonotype was seen repeatedly, ten times or more. This chain links TRBV2 with TRBJ1-1; D is unresolved. The V gene's germline CDR1 is SNHLY and CDR2 FYNNEI. Trimming took 5 bases from V and 13 from J, leaving 17 bases between them. The CDR3 runs to 12 residues. The CDR3 here is CASSSVGLQVFF. The DNA of the CDR3 is TGTGCCAGCAGTTCAGTTGGACTGCAAGTTTTCTTT. Full variable domain (missing parts from reference TRBV2 and TRBJ1-1): EPEVTQTPSHQVTQMGQEVILRCVPISNHLYFYWYRQILGQKVEFLVSFYNNEISEKSEIFDDQFSVERPDGSNFTLKIRSTKLEDSAMYFCASSSVGLQVFFGQGTRLTVV.

This clonotype has ten or more counts. V usage is TRBV7-9 and J usage is TRBJ1-1; 10 nucleotides line up with TRBD1. V was clipped by 4 bases and J by 4 bases; unmatched bases: 6. The CDR3 has 15 residues. The germline V gene has CDR1 SEHNR and CDR2 FQNEAQ (reference sequence). The CDR3 DNA reads TGTGCCAGCAGCTACACGACAGGGGGCTCCACTGAAGCTTTCTTT. Translated: CASSYTTGGSTEAFF.

This clonotype was detected ten times or more. The V call is TRBV10-3, the J call TRBJ1-5; no reliable D call. The CDR3 covers 13 residues. Trimming took off 6 bases at V and 5 bases at J, with 11 bases between the two ends. Germline CDR1 and CDR2: ENHRY and SYGVKD. The CDR3 bases are TGTGCCATCAGGTTGACCGAGGATCAGCCCCAGCATTTT. Its protein product is CAIRLTEDQPQHF.

This chain connects TRBV6-5 to TRBJ1-2; maybe TRBD1 (6 bases). This CDR3 has 15 residues. The germline gives CDR1 MNHEY, CDR2 SVGAGI. Trimming took off 0 bases at V and 5 bases at J, with 13 bases between the two ends. As DNA, the CDR3 is TGTGCCAGCAGTTACTCTGCCAGGGGATATTATGGCTACACCTTC. Translation gives CASSYSARGYYGYTF.

At least ten counts were recorded for this clonotype. In DNA form, the CDR3 reads TGTGCCAGCAGTTCCCGCGAGGCACCCCTCCACTTT. It codes for CASSSREAPLHF. The chain uses TRBV6-1 and TRBJ1-6; D not resolved. CDR1 and CDR2 (germline): MNHNS, SASEGT. Trimming took off 5 bases at V and 11 bases at J, with 10 bases between the two ends. The CDR3 consists of 12 residues.

This clonotype was seen many times. V gene TRBV28 combines with J gene TRBJ2-7; D ambiguous. Germline-derived CDR1 and CDR2 are MDHEN and SYDVKM. The V gene lost 4 bases and the J gene lost 1 base, with 5 bases spanning the gap. This CDR3 is 12 amino acids long. Here the CDR3 reads CASSSRSYEQYF. The CDR3 DNA reads TGTGCCAGCAGTTCCCGGTCCTACGAGCAGTACTTC.

This clonotype was seen ten or more times. The rearrangement links TRBV29-1 to TRBJ1-2; D unclear. The length of the CDR3 is 13 residues. CDR1 is SQVTM, CDR2 ANQGSEA, per germline. V shed 6 bases and J shed 4 bases, with 15 bases lying between them. The CDR3 reads CSVVTGRVYGYTF. In nucleotides, the CDR3 is TGCAGCGTAGTAACCGGACGGGTCTATGGCTACACCTTC. Full variable domain (outside the CDR3, taken from reference TRBV29-1 and TRBJ1-2): SAVISQKPSRDICQRGTSLTIQCQVDSQVTMMFWYRQQPGQSLTLIATANQGSEATYESGFVIDKFPISRPNLTFSTLTVSNMSPEDSSIYLCSVVTGRVYGYTFGSGTRLTVV.

The chain employs TRBV12-3 or TRBV12-4 and TRBJ1-5; no clear D gene. V was shortened by 5 bases and J by 0 bases, with 11 bases between the two germline ends. The CDR3 runs 15 residues. CDR3 sequence (DNA): TGTGCCAGCAGTCACGCGGGGTTTAGCAATCAGCCCCAGCATTTT. It translates to CASSHAGFSNQPQHF.

This clonotype was observed at least ten times. The CDR3 region has the DNA TGCAGTGCTACCCAGGAGCACTATGGCTACACCTTC. The encoded protein is CSATQEHYGYTF. V usage is TRBV20-1 and J usage is TRBJ1-2; no clear D. This CDR3 contains 12 residues. CDR1 is DFQATT, CDR2 SNEGSKA, per germline (reference sequence). The ends were cut back, 4 bases at V and 3 bases at J, with 9 bases in the middle.

This clonotype occurred many times. In DNA form, the CDR3 reads TGTGCCAGTAGTACTAGCGGGACTTACGAGCAGTACTTC. Translation: CASSTSGTYEQYF. The chain is built from TRBV19 and TRBJ2-7; 9 bases agree with TRBD2. This CDR3 is built from 13 residues. Germline values: CDR1 LNHDA, CDR2 SQIVND (reference sequence). J gave up 4 bases and V 4 bases, and 2 bases lay outside the gene matches.

This clonotype was recorded at least ten times. V is TRBV20-1 and J is TRBJ1-5, with D hard to call. V was clipped by 6 bases and J by 0 bases, with 6 bases between them. The CDR3 spans 12 residues. Looked up from germline, CDR1 is DFQATT and CDR2 is SNEGSKA (reference sequence). Written as DNA, the CDR3 is TGCAGTGCCAGATATAGCAATCAGCCCCAGCATTTT. Translation: CSARYSNQPQHF.

This clonotype occurred once. The chain joins TRBV12-3 or TRBV12-4 to TRBJ2-7; tentatively, D is TRBD2 (6 bases). Trimming stripped 3 bases from V and 7 bases from J, with 19 bases between. This CDR3 is built from 15 residues. The CDR3 spells CASSLEARGAGEQYF. The CDR3 DNA follows: TGTGCCAGCAGTTTGGAGGCGCGTGGCGCGGGGGAGCAGTACTTC.

This clonotype showed up many times. The chain couples TRBV5-1 to TRBJ2-7; maybe TRBD2 (5 bases). Germline CDR1 and CDR2: SGHRS and YFSETQ. CDR3 size: 13 residues. Deletions cut 4 bases from V and 2 bases from J, with 10 bases between. The CDR3 sequence: CASSIELAYEQYF. The CDR3 coding sequence is TGCGCCAGCAGCATCGAACTAGCCTACGAGCAGTACTTC.

This clonotype has a count of ten or more. The V and J genes are TRBV12-3 or TRBV12-4 and TRBJ2-2; 7 bases map to TRBD1. J lost 2 bases, V lost 6 bases, and 3 bases had no gene match. The CDR3 contains 14 residues. The CDR3 region is CASRDRTNTGELFF. CDR3 in DNA: TGTGCCAGCAGGGACAGGACCAACACCGGGGAGCTGTTTTTT.

The chain uses TRBV28 and TRBJ2-2; a possible D gene is TRBD1 (6 bases). Trimming shortened V by 7 bases and J by 3 bases, and 15 bases separated the two germline ends. The CDR3 has 15 residues. Germline V gene lookup returns CDR1 MDHEN and CDR2 SYDVKM. The CDR3 here is CASTKTGRDTGELFF. CDR3 coding DNA: TGTGCCAGCACCAAAACAGGGCGGGACACCGGGGAGCTGTTTTTT.

This chain uses TRBV28 with TRBJ2-7; TRBD1 is a possible D gene (5 bases). The germline CDR1 and CDR2 sequences are MDHEN and SYDVKM. V was trimmed by 6 bases and J by 3 bases, leaving 15 bases between them. This CDR3 is built from 14 residues. DNA of the CDR3: TGTGCCAGCAGCGAAGCAGGGTATGGCTACGAGCAGTACTTC. It yields the protein CASSEAGYGYEQYF.

This clonotype was seen many times. The rearrangement uses TRBV7-8 and TRBJ2-2; TRBD2 matches at 13 bases. This CDR3 contains 16 residues. Losses at the gene ends were 5 bases for V and 7 bases for J; bases not matched to a gene: 7. Per germline, CDR1 SGHVS and CDR2 FQNEAQ. As DNA, the CDR3 is TGTGCCAGCAGCGTCGGACTAGCGGGAGTCGGCGGGGAGCTGTTTTTT. It specifies CASSVGLAGVGGELFF.

This clonotype was seen many times. This chain links TRBV29-1 with TRBJ1-2, with D possibly being TRBD1 (6 bases). The CDR3 is 12 amino acids. Trimming left V 4 bases short and J 4 bases short, with 10 bases between. Germline-derived CDR1 and CDR2 are SQVTM and ANQGSEA. CDR3 sequence (DNA): TGCAGCGTTGCAGGGGCTGGCTATGGCTACACCTTC. Its protein is CSVAGAGYGYTF.

There are many counts of this clonotype. The chain uses TRBV11-1 and TRBJ2-7; TRBD2 might be the D (6 bases). Trimming took off 5 bases at V and 2 bases at J, with 16 bases between the two ends. The CDR3 contains 15 residues. The germline gives CDR1 SGHAT, CDR2 FQDESV (reference sequence). The CDR3 region has the DNA TGTGCCAGCAGCCGATTGGTAGCGGTACCCTACGAGCAGTACTTC. It encodes CASSRLVAVPYEQYF.

The chain uses TRBV7-3 and TRBJ1-1; no clear D gene. V lost 5 bases, J lost 1 base, and 8 bases lay in between. Germline loops: CDR1 SGHTA, CDR2 FQGTGA. The CDR3 loop spans 13 amino acids. The CDR3 DNA follows: TGTGCCAGCAGCGTAGGGAAGAACACTGAAGCTTTCTTT. It codes for CASSVGKNTEAFF.

This clonotype was seen at least ten times. The rearrangement joins TRBV28 to TRBJ1-1; D is uncertain. In germline, CDR1 is MDHEN, CDR2 SYDVKM. This CDR3 has 13 residues. The V gene lost 6 bases and the J gene lost 7 bases, with 15 bases spanning the gap. The CDR3: CASRQLGSFEAFF. CDR3 sequence (DNA): TGTGCCAGCAGACAACTCGGGAGTTTTGAAGCTTTCTTT.

Ten or more counts support this clonotype. The rearrangement joins TRBV3-1 to TRBJ1-5, with D possibly matching TRBD1 (5 bases). With 1 base removed from V and 0 bases from J, the gap between germline ends came to 28 bases. CDR3 length: 22 amino acids. Per germline, CDR1 LGHDT and CDR2 YNNKEL (reference sequence). The CDR3 loop reads CASSQVGWQGIPIVHSNQPQHF. The DNA for the CDR3 is TGTGCCAGCAGCCAAGTAGGTTGGCAGGGTATACCTATCGTTCATAGCAATCAGCCCCAGCATTTT.

This clonotype has ten or more counts. A much bigger clone sits one base away, suggesting this may be a read error. V usage is TRBV20-1 and J usage is TRBJ2-7; no clear D. Trimming pared 0 bases from V and 3 bases from J, leaving 3 bases between. Germline V gene data show CDR1 as DFQATT and CDR2 as SNEGSKA (reference sequence). The CDR3 is 11 residues long. CDR3 residues: CSARDVYEQYF. The CDR3 nucleotides are TGCAGTGCTAGAGACGTCTACGAGCAGTACTTC.

As to this clonotype: A read error may explain this, as a much larger clone is one base away. This chain connects TRBV29-1 to TRBJ2-5, with D tentatively TRBD1 (6 bases). Germline V gene data show CDR1 as SQVTM and CDR2 as ANQGSEA. The CDR3 contains 13 residues. CDR3 residues: CSVWPDSKETRYF. CDR3 sequence (DNA): TGCAGCGTCTGGCCGGACAGTAAAGAGACCCGGTACTTC.

This clonotype was found once. J is TRBJ1-5 and V is TRBV6-2 or TRBV6-3, with TRBD1 matching 8 bases. Unmatched junction bases numbered 2, after V lost 7 bases and J lost 3 bases. There are 13 residues in the CDR3. Germline CDR1 is MNHEY and CDR2 is SVGEGT. The CDR3: CASKTGVNQPQHF. Here the CDR3 DNA reads TGTGCCAGCAAGACAGGGGTCAATCAGCCCCAGCATTTT.

This clonotype has at least ten counts. The chain combines TRBV4-2 with TRBJ2-5, with D perhaps TRBD2 (6 bases). The V end lost 4 bases, the J end lost 7 bases, and 16 bases lay between the germline ends. CDR3 length equals 14 residues. Germline CDR1 and CDR2: LGHNA and YNFKEQ. Written as DNA, the CDR3 is TGTGCCAGCAGCCCGGAGGGGCGGCTAGGGACCCAGTACTTC. As protein: CASSPEGRLGTQYF.

The chain employs TRBV14 and TRBJ1-3; D is unresolved. Germline values: CDR1 SGHDN, CDR2 FVKESK. Trimming cost V 4 bases and J 0 bases, with 13 bases left between them. This CDR3 spans 16 amino acids. For the CDR3, the DNA is TGTGCCAGCAGCCCCGGGGTTCGACTCTCTGGAAACACCATATATTTT. It yields the protein CASSPGVRLSGNTIYF. Complete variable domain (other parts from reference TRBV14 and TRBJ1-3): EAGVTQFPSHSVIEKGQTVTLRCDPISGHDNLYWYRRVMGKEIKFLLHFVKESKQDESGMPNNRFLAERTGGTYSTLKVQPAELEDSGVYFCASSPGVRLSGNTIYFGEGSWLTVV.

The chain combines TRBV28 with TRBJ2-5; 10 bases are a match to TRBD1. The CDR3 runs to 16 residues. V dropped 3 bases and J dropped 1; count of bases not matched to a gene: 5. The germline V gene encodes CDR1 MDHEN and CDR2 SYDVKM. The CDR3 DNA reads TGTGCCAGCAGTTTCCGGGGACAGGGGTCCCAAGAGACCCAGTACTTC. Protein product: CASSFRGQGSQETQYF.

This clonotype was detected many times. This chain joins TRBV3-1 and TRBJ2-7; 8 nucleotides align to TRBD1. Germline CDR1 LGHDT, CDR2 YNNKEL (reference sequence). The junction had 9 bases not matched to a gene; V was cut back by 0 bases and J by 5 bases. This CDR3 is 16 amino acids long. The CDR3, as DNA: TGTGCCAGCAGCCAAGATCTATTTGGACAGGGAGACGAGCAGTACTTC. Protein sequence: CASSQDLFGQGDEQYF.

This clonotype was detected ten times or more. The chain has TRBV28 and TRBJ2-7, with unresolved D. From germline, CDR1 is MDHEN and CDR2 SYDVKM. This CDR3 region has 14 residues. The V end lost 2 bases, the J end lost 3 bases, and 11 bases lay between the germline ends. CDR3 DNA: TGTGCCAGCAGTTTAAGTGGTCTACGCTACGAGCAGTACTTC. It encodes CASSLSGLRYEQYF.

This clonotype was seen more than once but under ten times. The chain links TRBV5-1 to TRBJ2-7; no reliable D call. Germline assignment: CDR1 SGHRS and CDR2 YFSETQ. The CDR3 runs to 13 residues. Trimming took off 1 base at V and 3 bases at J, with 8 bases between the two ends. Here the CDR3 reads CASSLLQYYEQYF. CDR3 DNA sequence: TGCGCCAGCAGCTTGTTACAGTACTACGAGCAGTACTTC.

The chain recombines TRBV7-6 with TRBJ2-3, with 8 bases that match TRBD2. V shed 1 base, J shed 2 bases, and the junction held 8 bases outside the gene matches. Germline V gene lookup returns CDR1 SGHVS and CDR2 FNYEAQ. CDR3 length: 17 residues. The CDR3 nucleotides read TGTGCCAGCAGCTTAGGGGTACTAGCGGAACTCACAGATACGCAGTATTTT. Its translation is CASSLGVLAELTDTQYF. Combining the CDR3 with reference TRBV7-6 and TRBJ2-3 gives the whole variable domain GAGVSQSPRYKVTKRGQDVALRCDPISGHVSLYWYRQALGQGPEFLTYFNYEAQQDKSGLPNDRFSAERPEGSISTLTIQRTEQRDSAMYRCASSLGVLAELTDTQYFGPGTRLTVL.